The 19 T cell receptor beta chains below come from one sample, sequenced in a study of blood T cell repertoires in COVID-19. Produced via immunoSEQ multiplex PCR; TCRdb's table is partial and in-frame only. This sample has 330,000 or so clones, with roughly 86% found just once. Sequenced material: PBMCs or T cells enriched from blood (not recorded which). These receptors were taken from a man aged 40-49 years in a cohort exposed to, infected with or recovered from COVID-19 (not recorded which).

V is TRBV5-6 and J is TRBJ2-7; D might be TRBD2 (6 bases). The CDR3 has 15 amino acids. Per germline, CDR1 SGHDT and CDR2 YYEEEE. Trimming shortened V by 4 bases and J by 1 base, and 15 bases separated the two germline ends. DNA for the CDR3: TGTGCCAGCAGCATACCAGGCGGGAAGTCCTACGAGCAGTACTTC. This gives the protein CASSIPGGKSYEQYF. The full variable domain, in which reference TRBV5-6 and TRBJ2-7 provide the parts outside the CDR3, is DAGVTQSPTHLIKTRGQQVTLRCSPKSGHDTVSWYQQALGQGPQFIFQYYEEEERQRGNFPDRFSGHQFPNYSSELNVNALLLGDSALYLCASSIPGGKSYEQYFGPGTRLTVT.

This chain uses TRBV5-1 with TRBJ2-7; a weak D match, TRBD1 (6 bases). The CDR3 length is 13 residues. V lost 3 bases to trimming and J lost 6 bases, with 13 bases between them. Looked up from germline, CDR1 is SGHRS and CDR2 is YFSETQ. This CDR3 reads CASSSPGQREQYF. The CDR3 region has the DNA TGCGCCAGCAGCTCCCCAGGACAGCGCGAGCAGTACTTC. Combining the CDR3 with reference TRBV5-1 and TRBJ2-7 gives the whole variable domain KAGVTQTPRYLIKTRGQQVTLSCSPISGHRSVSWYQQTPGQGLQFLFEYFSETQRNKGNFPGRFSGRQFSNSRSEMNVSTLELGDSALYLCASSSPGQREQYFGPGTRLTVT.

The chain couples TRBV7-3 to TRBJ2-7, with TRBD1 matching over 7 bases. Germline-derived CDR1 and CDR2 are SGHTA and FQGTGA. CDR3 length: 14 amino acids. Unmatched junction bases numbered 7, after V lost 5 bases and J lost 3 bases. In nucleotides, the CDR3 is TGTGCCAGCAGCCCGACAGGGAAATTCTACGAGCAGTACTTC. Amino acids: CASSPTGKFYEQYF.

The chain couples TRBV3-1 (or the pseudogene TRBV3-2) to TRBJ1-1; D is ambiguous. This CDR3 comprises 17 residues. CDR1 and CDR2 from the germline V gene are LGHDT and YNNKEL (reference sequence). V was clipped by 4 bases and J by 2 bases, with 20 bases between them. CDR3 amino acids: CASSPTRVRHPNTEAFF. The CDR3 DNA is TGTGCCAGCAGCCCCACGAGGGTAAGACACCCTAACACTGAAGCTTTCTTT.

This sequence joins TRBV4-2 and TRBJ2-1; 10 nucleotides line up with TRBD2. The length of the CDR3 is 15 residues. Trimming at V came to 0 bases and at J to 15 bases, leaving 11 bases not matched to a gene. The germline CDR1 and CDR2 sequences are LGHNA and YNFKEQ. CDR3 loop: CASSQERESGRALFF. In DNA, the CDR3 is TGTGCCAGCAGCCAAGAGAGAGAGAGCGGGAGGGCCCTGTTCTTC.

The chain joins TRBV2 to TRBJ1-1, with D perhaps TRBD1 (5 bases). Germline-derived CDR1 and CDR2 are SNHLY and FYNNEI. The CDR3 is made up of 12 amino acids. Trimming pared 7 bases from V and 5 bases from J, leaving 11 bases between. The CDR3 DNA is TGTGCCAGCAACTCAGGGCGAACTGAAGCTTTCTTT. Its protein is CASNSGRTEAFF.

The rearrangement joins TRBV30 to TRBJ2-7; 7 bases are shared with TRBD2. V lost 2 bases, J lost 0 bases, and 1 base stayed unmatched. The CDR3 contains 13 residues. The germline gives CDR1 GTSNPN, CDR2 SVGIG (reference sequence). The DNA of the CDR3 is TGTGCCTGGAGTTGGGGGGGCTCCTACGAGCAGTACTTC. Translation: CAWSWGGSYEQYF.

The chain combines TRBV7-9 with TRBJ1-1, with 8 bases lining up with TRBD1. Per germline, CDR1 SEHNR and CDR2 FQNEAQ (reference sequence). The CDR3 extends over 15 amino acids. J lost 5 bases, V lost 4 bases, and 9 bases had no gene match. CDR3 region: CASSSRTGRGTEAFF. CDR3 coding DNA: TGTGCCAGCAGCTCCAGGACAGGGAGAGGGACTGAAGCTTTCTTT.

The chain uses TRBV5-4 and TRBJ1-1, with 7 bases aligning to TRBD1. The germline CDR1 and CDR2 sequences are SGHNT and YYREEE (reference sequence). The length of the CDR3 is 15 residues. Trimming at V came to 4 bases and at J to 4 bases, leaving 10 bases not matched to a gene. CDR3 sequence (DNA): TGTGCCAGCAGCCCTACAGGGGCTAGGGGCACTGAAGCTTTCTTT. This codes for CASSPTGARGTEAFF.

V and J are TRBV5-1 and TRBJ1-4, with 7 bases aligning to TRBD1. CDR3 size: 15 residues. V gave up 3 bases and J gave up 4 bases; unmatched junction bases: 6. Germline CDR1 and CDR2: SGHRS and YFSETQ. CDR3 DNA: TGCGCCAGCAGCTCACGACAGGGCATTAATGAAAAACTGTTTTTT. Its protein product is CASSSRQGINEKLFF.

The CDR3 coding sequence is TGCGCCAGCAGACCTGACAGGGGCCCGAACACTGAAGCTTTCTTT. It yields the protein CASRPDRGPNTEAFF. This chain joins TRBV5-1 and TRBJ1-1; the match to TRBD1 covers 8 bases. V was pared by 5 bases and J by 1 base, with 7 bases of the junction left unmatched. Looked up from germline, CDR1 is SGHRS and CDR2 is YFSETQ. The CDR3 is made up of 15 amino acids.

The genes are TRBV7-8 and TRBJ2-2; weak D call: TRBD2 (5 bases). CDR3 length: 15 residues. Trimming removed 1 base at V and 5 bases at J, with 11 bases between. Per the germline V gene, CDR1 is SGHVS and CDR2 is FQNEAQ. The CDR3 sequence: CASSLVAGSTGELFF. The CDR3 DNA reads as TGTGCCAGCAGCTTAGTGGCGGGTAGTACCGGGGAGCTGTTTTTT.

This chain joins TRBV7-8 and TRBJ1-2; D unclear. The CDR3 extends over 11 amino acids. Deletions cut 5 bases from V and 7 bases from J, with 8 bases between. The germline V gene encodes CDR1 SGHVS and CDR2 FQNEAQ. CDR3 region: CASSSRGGYTF. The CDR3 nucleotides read TGTGCCAGCAGCAGCAGAGGTGGCTACACCTTC.

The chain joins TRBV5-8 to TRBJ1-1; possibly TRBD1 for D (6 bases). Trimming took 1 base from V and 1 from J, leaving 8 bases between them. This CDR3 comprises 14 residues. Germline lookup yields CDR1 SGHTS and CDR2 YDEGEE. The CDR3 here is CASSLRGQNTEAFF. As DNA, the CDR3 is TGTGCCAGCAGCTTGAGGGGACAGAACACTGAAGCTTTCTTT.

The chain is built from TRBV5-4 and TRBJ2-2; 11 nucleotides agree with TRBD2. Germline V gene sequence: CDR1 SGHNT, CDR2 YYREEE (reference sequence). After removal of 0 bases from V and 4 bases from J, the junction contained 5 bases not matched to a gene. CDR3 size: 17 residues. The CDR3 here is CASSLELAGGSTGELFF. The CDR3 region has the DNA TGTGCCAGCAGCTTGGAGCTAGCGGGAGGAAGCACCGGGGAGCTGTTTTTT.

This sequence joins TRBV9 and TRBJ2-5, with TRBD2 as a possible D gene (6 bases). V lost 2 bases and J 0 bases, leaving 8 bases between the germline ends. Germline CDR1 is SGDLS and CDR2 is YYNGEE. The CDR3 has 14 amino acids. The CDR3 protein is CASSVGGNQETQYF. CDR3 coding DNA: TGTGCCAGCAGCGTGGGCGGGAACCAAGAGACCCAGTACTTC.

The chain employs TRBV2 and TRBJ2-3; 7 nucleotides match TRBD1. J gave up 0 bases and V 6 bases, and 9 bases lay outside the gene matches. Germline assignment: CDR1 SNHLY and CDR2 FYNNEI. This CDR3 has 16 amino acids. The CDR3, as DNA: TGTGCCAGCAGAGAAATGAACAGGGGTAGCACAGATACGCAGTATTTT. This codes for CASREMNRGSTDTQYF. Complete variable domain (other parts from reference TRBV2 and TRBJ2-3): EPEVTQTPSHQVTQMGQEVILRCVPISNHLYFYWYRQILGQKVEFLVSFYNNEISEKSEIFDDQFSVERPDGSNFTLKIRSTKLEDSAMYFCASREMNRGSTDTQYFGPGTRLTVL.

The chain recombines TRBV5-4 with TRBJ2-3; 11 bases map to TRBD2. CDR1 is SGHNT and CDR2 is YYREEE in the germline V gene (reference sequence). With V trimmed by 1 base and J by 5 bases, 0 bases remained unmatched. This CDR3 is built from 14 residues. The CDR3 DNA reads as TGTGCCAGCAGCTTGACTAGCGGGAGAGATACGCAGTATTTT. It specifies CASSLTSGRDTQYF.

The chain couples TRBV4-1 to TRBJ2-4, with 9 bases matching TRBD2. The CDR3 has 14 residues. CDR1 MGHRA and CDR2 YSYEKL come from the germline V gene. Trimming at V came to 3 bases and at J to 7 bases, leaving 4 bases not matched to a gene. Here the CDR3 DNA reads TGCGCCAGCAGCCAGGGCGGGAGGGGGAACATTCAGTACTTC. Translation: CASSQGGRGNIQYF.